The 30 T cell receptor beta chains below come from one sample, sequenced in a study of Tregs in tolerant kidney transplant recipients. Mixed chimerism was transient after nonmyeloablative marrow transplants from related graft donors. Assay used: immunoSEQ multiplex PCR; TCRdb lists only in-frame clones, some missing. This table holds 45,000 or so clones, roughly nine tenths found once. This specimen consisted of CD8+ T cells from blood (PBMCs), obtained 12 months after the transplant. Every receptor here comes from a human patient who received a combined kidney and bone marrow transplant. Some T cells may be the graft donor's.

The CDR3 loop reads CASSLIGQGKAGELFF. The CDR3 region has the DNA TGTGCCAGCAGCTTAATCGGACAGGGGAAGGCCGGGGAGCTGTTTTTT. The rearrangement uses TRBV7-3 and TRBJ2-2; 9 bases map to TRBD1. The CDR3 loop spans 16 amino acids. CDR1 is SGHTA, CDR2 FQGTGA, per germline. With V trimmed by 1 base and J by 6 bases, 6 bases remained unmatched.

This clone occurred a few times. The chain joins TRBV7-7 to TRBJ1-2; 8 bases map to TRBD1. After removal of 5 bases from V and 4 bases from J, the junction contained 9 bases not matched to a gene. The CDR3 consists of 15 residues. Looked up from germline, CDR1 is SSHAT and CDR2 is FNYEAQ (reference sequence). The CDR3 nucleotides are TGTGCCAGCAGCGGATTTGGACAGGGTGTCTATGGCTACACCTTC. This codes for CASSGFGQGVYGYTF.

This chain connects TRBV7-9 to TRBJ2-3, with TRBD2 matching over 13 bases. The trim removed 3 bases at V and 5 bases at J, leaving 8 bases unmatched. CDR1 and CDR2 from the germline V gene are SEHNR and FQNEAQ (reference sequence). The CDR3 is 17 amino acids. CDR3 coding DNA: TGTGCCAGCAGCTTCCCCGGGACTAGCGGGGCCGAAGATACGCAGTATTTT. Its translation is CASSFPGTSGAEDTQYF. Drawing the rest from reference TRBV7-9 and TRBJ2-3, the complete variable domain is DTGVSQNPRHKITKRGQNVTFRCDPISEHNRLYWYRQTLGQGPEFLTYFQNEAQLEKSRLLSDRFSAERPKGSFSTLEIQRTEQGDSAMYLCASSFPGTSGAEDTQYFGPGTRLTVL.

The V gene is TRBV9, the J gene TRBJ2-1; D is possibly TRBD2 (6 bases). CDR1 and CDR2 (germline): SGDLS, YYNGEE. This CDR3 comprises 16 residues. V lost 4 bases and J 4 bases, leaving 18 bases between the germline ends. CDR3 amino acids: CASSPPSRGIYNEQFF. The CDR3 bases are TGTGCCAGCAGCCCCCCCTCCCGGGGGATTTACAATGAGCAGTTCTTC.

V is TRBV5-6 and J is TRBJ2-5; D is perhaps TRBD2 (5 bases). The CDR3 loop spans 14 amino acids. Trimming removed 1 base at V and 3 bases at J, with 10 bases between. Germline values: CDR1 SGHDT, CDR2 YYEEEE. CDR3 nucleotides: TGTGCCAGCAGCTTGCCCACGCGGGAAGAGACCCAGTACTTC. It yields the protein CASSLPTREETQYF. The variable domain in full, completed from reference TRBV5-6 and TRBJ2-5, reads DAGVTQSPTHLIKTRGQQVTLRCSPKSGHDTVSWYQQALGQGPQFIFQYYEEEERQRGNFPDRFSGHQFPNYSSELNVNALLLGDSALYLCASSLPTREETQYFGPGTRLLVL.

The CDR3 DNA follows: TGCGCCAGCAGCCCGACAGGTGCTAGACCTGCCGAGCAGTACTTC. Translating gives CASSPTGARPAEQYF. The chain has TRBV4-1 and TRBJ2-7; D may be TRBD1 (6 bases). Trimming took off 4 bases at V and 6 bases at J, with 19 bases between the two ends. Germline CDR1 MGHRA, CDR2 YSYEKL. The length of the CDR3 is 15 residues.

The rearrangement links TRBV5-6 to TRBJ2-7, with 13 bases lining up with TRBD2. With V trimmed by 4 bases and J by 3 bases, 10 bases remained unmatched. The CDR3 runs 17 residues. Per germline, CDR1 SGHDT and CDR2 YYEEEE. Here the CDR3 reads CASSKGLAGVTHYEQYF. CDR3 in DNA: TGTGCCAGCAGCAAAGGACTAGCGGGGGTCACCCACTACGAGCAGTACTTC.

The chain joins TRBV19 to TRBJ1-1, with a tentative D call TRBD1 (6 bases). Germline CDR1 LNHDA, CDR2 SQIVND (reference sequence). Trimming left V 5 bases short and J 0 bases short, with 13 bases between. The CDR3 loop spans 15 amino acids. CDR3 in DNA: TGTGCCAGTAGTGAACGCAGGGGCCTGAACACTGAAGCTTTCTTT. It is translated as CASSERRGLNTEAFF.

The genes are TRBV11-2 and TRBJ2-5; D ambiguous. Germline V gene data show CDR1 as SGHAT and CDR2 as FQNNGV. The V gene lost 5 bases and the J gene lost 0 bases, with 7 bases spanning the gap. The CDR3 runs to 13 residues. In DNA form, the CDR3 reads TGTGCCAGCAGCCCGACTTACCAAGAGACCCAGTACTTC. This encodes CASSPTYQETQYF.

The genes are TRBV4-3 and TRBJ2-2, with TRBD2 identical over 12 bases. Per germline, CDR1 LGHNA and CDR2 YSLEER. With V trimmed by 4 bases and J by 6 bases, 6 bases remained unmatched. This CDR3 comprises 16 residues. The CDR3 bases are TGCGCCAGCAGCCGTAGGGGACTAGCGGGTTCCGGGGAGCTGTTTTTT. This gives the protein CASSRRGLAGSGELFF.

This chain uses TRBV30 with TRBJ2-1; 8 nucleotides agree with TRBD2. The CDR3 is 15 amino acids. Trimming cost V 5 bases and J 6 bases; bases outside gene matches: 12. Germline V gives CDR1 GTSNPN, CDR2 SVGIG (reference sequence). CDR3 DNA sequence: TGTGCCTGGGGTCTCATGGGCGGGGGGTTCAATGAGCAGTTCTTC. Encoded protein: CAWGLMGGGFNEQFF.

This chain connects TRBV6-5 to TRBJ2-3; 9 bases fit TRBD1. Germline CDR1 reads MNHEY; CDR2 reads SVGAGI. V shed 6 bases, J shed 3 bases, and the junction held 7 bases outside the gene matches. CDR3 length equals 15 residues. CDR3 sequence (DNA): TGTGCCAGCAGGTTGGACAGGGGTTATACAGATACGCAGTATTTT. Translating gives CASRLDRGYTDTQYF.

The chain couples TRBV4-1 to TRBJ2-1; 9 bases line up with TRBD2. J gave up 9 bases and V 3 bases, and 9 bases lay outside the gene matches. Looked up from germline, CDR1 is MGHRA and CDR2 is YSYEKL. The CDR3 runs 15 residues. CDR3 amino acids: CASSQAGGPWGEQFF. CDR3 DNA: TGCGCCAGCAGCCAGGCGGGGGGGCCTTGGGGTGAGCAGTTCTTC.

A few counts support this clone. The CDR3, as DNA: TGTGCCAGCGGCGGGGGGGGAGGGAAAGAGACCCAGTACTTC. As protein: CASGGGGGKETQYF. The chain is built from TRBV9 and TRBJ2-5; 9 bases match TRBD2. V lost 7 bases and J lost 3; bases outside the gene matches: 7. The CDR3 loop spans 14 amino acids. CDR1 and CDR2 from the germline V gene are SGDLS and YYNGEE.

The CDR3 protein is CASSQAPGQGNHEQYF. CDR3 bases: TGCGCCAGCAGCCAAGCCCCGGGACAGGGCAATCACGAGCAGTACTTC. The chain couples TRBV4-3 to TRBJ2-7; 9 bases are shared with TRBD1. The CDR3 length is 16 residues. The V segment lost 1 base and the J segment 5 bases; nucleotides outside the gene matches: 9. Germline V gene sequence: CDR1 LGHNA, CDR2 YSLEER.

The CDR3 DNA follows: TGTGCCAGCAGGACGACAGGGGGGTACACTGAAGCTTTCTTT. This gives the protein CASRTTGGYTEAFF. The J gene is TRBJ1-1, the V gene TRBV2, with 9 bases fitting TRBD1. Germline V lookup: CDR1 SNHLY, CDR2 FYNNEI. There are 14 residues in the CDR3. Unmatched junction bases numbered 5, after V lost 6 bases and J lost 3 bases.

The rearrangement links TRBV11-2 to TRBJ2-7; a weak D match, TRBD1 (5 bases). This CDR3 contains 13 residues. Germline CDR1 and CDR2: SGHAT and FQNNGV. Trimming took off 1 base at V and 5 bases at J, with 9 bases between the two ends. The CDR3: CASSLARGHEQYF. The DNA of the CDR3 is TGTGCCAGCAGCTTAGCTAGGGGCCACGAGCAGTACTTC.

V is TRBV18 and J is TRBJ2-2; TRBD1 might be the D (6 bases). Germline V gene data show CDR1 as KGHSH and CDR2 as LQKENI. V lost 6 bases, J lost 4 bases, and 18 bases lay in between. CDR3 size: 16 residues. CDR3 in DNA: TGTGCCAGCTCCCGGAAGGGGGACACTCGCACCGGGGAGCTGTTTTTT. It yields the protein CASSRKGDTRTGELFF.

This chain links TRBV27 with TRBJ2-7; a weak D match, TRBD2 (5 bases). The CDR3 consists of 13 residues. The ends were cut back, 7 bases at V and 4 bases at J, with 14 bases in the middle. Germline V gene sequence: CDR1 MNHEY, CDR2 SMNVEV (reference sequence). Here the CDR3 DNA reads TGTGCCAGCAACGCCGCGGGTCGGTACGAGCAGTACTTC. It is translated as CASNAAGRYEQYF.

The chain combines TRBV7-2 with TRBJ2-7; D not certain. Trimming left V 1 base short and J 5 bases short, with 12 bases between. Germline CDR1 is SGHTA and CDR2 is FQGNSA. This CDR3 comprises 14 residues. CDR3 nucleotide sequence: TGTGCCAGCAGCTTAGGGCGTAGCTGGGACGAGCAGTACTTC. It translates to CASSLGRSWDEQYF.

The chain joins TRBV30 to TRBJ2-7; D perhaps matches TRBD2 (6 bases). This CDR3 spans 12 amino acids. The germline V and J ends were trimmed by 4 bases and 2 bases, with 9 bases remaining between them. Per the germline V gene, CDR1 is GTSNPN and CDR2 is SVGIG (reference sequence). The CDR3 sequence: CAWMRRAYEQYF. CDR3 DNA sequence: TGTGCCTGGATGAGGAGGGCCTACGAGCAGTACTTC.

This chain uses TRBV11-2 with TRBJ2-1, with 8 nucleotides matching TRBD2. The germline CDR1 and CDR2 sequences are SGHAT and FQNNGV. There are 16 residues in the CDR3. The V gene end was trimmed by 5 bases and the J gene end by 1 base; junction bases not matched to a gene: 7. CDR3 protein: CASSPSSGSSYNEQFF. CDR3 DNA: TGTGCCAGCAGCCCCTCAAGCGGGAGTTCCTACAATGAGCAGTTCTTC.

The genes are TRBV7-6 and TRBJ1-5; TRBD1 matches 7 bases. V lost 0 bases, J lost 2 bases, and 4 bases stayed unmatched. Germline V gene sequence: CDR1 SGHVS, CDR2 FNYEAQ. The CDR3 totals 16 residues. CDR3 region: CASSLAGGGGNQPQHF. CDR3 sequence (DNA): TGTGCCAGCAGCTTAGCAGGGGGCGGGGGCAATCAGCCCCAGCATTTT.

Worth noting for this clone: The junction differs from germline at one of its ends, possibly a read error. This sequence joins TRBV5-5 and TRBJ1-1; no firm D call. The germline V gene encodes CDR1 SGHKS and CDR2 YYEKEE (reference sequence). This CDR3 comprises 14 residues. CDR3 nucleotides: TGTGCCTGCAGCGGCTCAGGCATGGACACTGAAGCTTTCTTT. Amino acids: CACSGSGMDTEAFF.

This chain connects TRBV6-5 to TRBJ2-2; maybe TRBD1 (6 bases). The germline CDR1 and CDR2 sequences are MNHEY and SVGAGI. The CDR3 totals 15 residues. Trimming took off 3 bases at V and 5 bases at J, with 13 bases between the two ends. The DNA of the CDR3 is TGTGCCAGCAGTTATGCACAGGGACATACCGGGGAGCTGTTTTTT. This translates into CASSYAQGHTGELFF.

The chain carries TRBV4-2 and TRBJ2-7; 9 bases match TRBD2. There are 15 residues in the CDR3. The germline gives CDR1 LGHNA, CDR2 YNFKEQ. Unmatched junction bases numbered 2, after V lost 0 bases and J lost 2 bases. The CDR3 loop reads CASSQEIAGAYEQYF. CDR3 DNA sequence: TGTGCCAGCAGCCAAGAGATAGCGGGGGCCTACGAGCAGTACTTC.

The J gene is TRBJ2-1, the V gene TRBV30, with TRBD1 identical over 9 bases. The ends lost 1 base at V and 6 bases at J; junction bases unmatched: 4. CDR3 length: 14 amino acids. CDR1 is GTSNPN and CDR2 is SVGIG in the germline V gene (reference sequence). The CDR3 is CAWSGGTGPNEQFF. The CDR3 nucleotides read TGTGCCTGGAGTGGCGGGACAGGGCCCAATGAGCAGTTCTTC.

The chain carries TRBV19 and TRBJ1-1; 9 bases are a match to TRBD1. Germline CDR1 and CDR2: LNHDA and SQIVND (reference sequence). The length of the CDR3 is 14 residues. V lost 9 bases, J lost 4 bases, and 9 bases stayed unmatched. The DNA for the CDR3 is TGTGCCAGCGGGACAGGGTATCCCAGCACTGAAGCTTTCTTT. It yields the protein CASGTGYPSTEAFF.

The chain combines TRBV7-3 with TRBJ2-5; D not certain. Per germline, CDR1 SGHTA and CDR2 FQGTGA. The V end lost 4 bases, the J end lost 5 bases, and 11 bases lay between the germline ends. This CDR3 comprises 13 residues. The CDR3 nucleotides are TGTGCCAGCAGCTCATTTCCGGGTGAGACCCAGTACTTC. This gives the protein CASSSFPGETQYF.

The V call is TRBV9, the J call TRBJ2-7; unclear D gene. The CDR3 is 14 residues long. The germline gives CDR1 SGDLS, CDR2 YYNGEE. V was clipped by 0 bases and J by 1 base, with 8 bases between them. For the CDR3, the DNA is TGTGCCAGCAGCGTAGCCTCGTCGTCCTACGAGCAGTACTTC. Encoded protein: CASSVASSSYEQYF.